This record covers a single TCR beta chain. Its antigen target is currently unknown. It has no much larger one-base neighbor in the sample; base qualities were not kept. The data were obtained in a study of blood T cells in healthy people across ages (dated by TCRdb to between 2015 and 2017). Some background on the complete study: In model experiments, roughly one uniquely barcoded TCR beta cDNA molecule per two T cells was captured by template switching. To avoid experimental bias, donors of different ages were randomly spread across the sequencing lanes. Donors were grouped into four age groups: young (average approximately 16 years), middle-aged (39), aged (approximately 58) and long-lived (approximately 75). Using deep sequencing normalized with unique cDNA molecular identifiers, the study measured how TCR beta repertoire diversity changes with age. The study analyzed two additional independent replicas of 1 million unique cDNA reads from the same blood draw for two donors, one aged 18 to 30 and one aged 80 or older.

The CDR3 spans 14 residues, from the cysteine through the phenylalanine. The DNA shown is the 42-base CDR3, in frame from base 1. The germline V gene yields SQVTM for CDR1 and ANQGSEA for CDR2. Between the V and J ends, shortened by 5 bases and 9 bases respectively, the junction contains 20 bases. Donors were 39 systemically healthy Caucasian individuals from Russia aged roughly 6 to 90 years. Ten milliliters of peripheral blood were drawn from each donor into EDTA-treated Vacutainer tubes. PBMCs were isolated by Ficoll-Paque density-gradient centrifugation, with at least 6.5 million obtained per sample. Total RNA, at least 6 micrograms per sample, was extracted from PBMCs with Trizol reagent. The percentages of naive CD45RAhigh/CD27high T cells were determined by flow cytometry on a PBMC aliquot from every donor. Receptor libraries were prepared by 5' RACE. The reads were generated on an Illumina HiSeq 2500. A second PCR of about 7 to 12 cycles was run with a J-beta primer mix and a sample-barcoded 5' primer. A template-switch 5' adaptor carrying 12 random nucleotides introduced a unique molecular identifier onto each TCR beta cDNA molecule. At least 2.5 million CDR3-containing paired-end reads were obtained from each sample. First-strand cDNA was synthesized from all RNA with the Mint cDNA synthesis kit, primed by a TRBC-specific oligonucleotide. All cDNA was treated with uracil-DNA glycosylase and then went through a first 18-cycle PCR with the universal primers M1SS and BC2_uni_R. The authors' pipeline ran thus. For normalization, 1 million high-quality reads, each with a distinct molecular identifier, were randomly selected from each sample. Reads with shared molecular identifiers were discarded instead of being binned into consensus sequences. CDR3 identification, clonotype clustering and error correction used MiTCR with a Q25 quality threshold and the strictest error-elimination algorithm. A nonparametric unseen species model using Euler transformation provided a lower-bound estimate of total TCR beta diversity. TCRdb cleaned the public reads at Q25 with fastp, built clones with MiXCR and kept in-frame beta chains. Merged by CDR3 protein, the rows form single entries marked with the most common genes and DNA. TCRdb's processing, not the study's, gives the V and J calls here. Here the sample has roughly 700,000 distinct CDR3 sequences; 49% occur a single time. The biggest ten clones account for approximately 32% of the sample.

Study-wide findings and limitations: Compared with the aged group, the long-lived group had more naive CD4+ T cells, fewer expanded clones and increased TCR diversity, a pattern suggesting age selection. Observed TCR beta diversity correlated strongly with the percentage of naive T cells measured by flow cytometry. Donor CMV infection status was unknown, potentially confounding age-related changes in expanded clonotypes. As age increased, observed TCR beta diversity per million T cells dropped in a roughly linear way, and a significant reduction was already evident by age approximately 40. Bulk unsorted PBMC profiling prevented conclusive comparison of naive and antigen-experienced compartments. Total diversity estimates from one million sequenced T cells were considered lower bounds and underestimates.

Recombination joined TRBV29-1 with TRBJ2-1; the D gene lacks a confident call. The source material was blood. The source is a woman aged 55-70 years in good health. The bases read TGCAGCGTTTTGACCTATGCGGCCGTCGGTGAGCAGTTCTTC. Translation gives CSVLTYAAVGEQFF.